The 15 T cell receptor beta chains in this list originate from one sample, sequenced in a study of Ad26.COV2.S vaccination and SARS-CoV-2 variants. Treatment of the sample: some 20 received Ad26.COV2.S at low or high dose, single or two shots; 5 received placebo; per-sample allocation not given. Collection of the samples took place on day 63 after the first injection of vaccine or placebo. Measured with immunoSEQ multiplex PCR; TCRdb has only the in-frame clones, and not every one. The sample carries 400,000 to 500,000 clones, 80% to 90% recorded once. The sample was peripheral blood, taken in a trial of Ad26.COV2.S vaccine versus placebo. These TCRs come from a person between 18 and 65 years old who received the Ad26.COV2.S COVID-19 vaccine or a placebo.

The chain combines TRBV7-2 with TRBJ2-1, with D possibly being TRBD2 (6 bases). The CDR3 totals 16 residues. Trimming shortened V by 4 bases and J by 5 bases, and 18 bases separated the two germline ends. Per the germline V gene, CDR1 is SGHTA and CDR2 is FQGNSA. The CDR3 reads CASSSEPRDWDNEQFF. DNA for the CDR3: TGTGCCAGCAGCTCCGAACCCCGGGACTGGGACAATGAGCAGTTCTTC.

The chain links TRBV2 to TRBJ2-3, with TRBD1 matching over 7 bases. V was clipped by 4 bases and J by 1 base; unmatched bases: 2. This CDR3 spans 14 amino acids. Germline CDR1 and CDR2: SNHLY and FYNNEI. CDR3 DNA: TGTGCCAGCAGTGGACAGGGTGGCACAGATACGCAGTATTTT. It codes for CASSGQGGTDTQYF.

The chain uses TRBV19 and TRBJ1-4; D unresolved. There are 14 residues in the CDR3. The V end lost 4 bases, the J end lost 7 bases, and 13 bases lay between the germline ends. The germline V gene has CDR1 LNHDA and CDR2 SQIVND (reference sequence). CDR3 DNA: TGTGCCAGTAGTACTTCGGGGAGTGGTGAAAAACTGTTTTTT. It translates to CASSTSGSGEKLFF.

V usage is TRBV5-4 and J usage is TRBJ2-2, with 9 positions matching TRBD2. CDR3 size: 17 residues. The germline gives CDR1 SGHNT, CDR2 YYREEE (reference sequence). After removal of 0 bases from V and 3 bases from J, the junction contained 6 bases not matched to a gene. The CDR3 sequence: CASSLAGTSRYTGELFF. CDR3 DNA: TGTGCCAGCAGCTTGGCCGGGACTAGCAGATACACCGGGGAGCTGTTTTTT.

The count of this clone is one. The J gene is TRBJ2-3, the V gene TRBV7-8; tentative D call: TRBD1 (5 bases). The CDR3 consists of 16 residues. V was shortened by 5 bases and J by 2 bases, with 17 bases between the two germline ends. Germline CDR1 SGHVS, CDR2 FQNEAQ. The CDR3 here is CASSPLDSYNTDTQYF. In DNA form, the CDR3 reads TGTGCCAGCAGCCCCCTTGACAGTTACAACACAGATACGCAGTATTTT.

The chain is built from TRBV6-2 or TRBV6-3 and TRBJ2-2, with 8 nucleotides matching TRBD2. Per the germline V gene, CDR1 is MNHEY and CDR2 is SVGEGT. The CDR3 runs 13 residues. V lost 6 bases to trimming and J lost 6 bases; unmatched junction nucleotides: 3. CDR3 amino acids: CASSRAGAGELFF. CDR3 DNA sequence: TGTGCCAGCAGCCGAGCGGGAGCCGGGGAGCTGTTTTTT.

The V and J genes are TRBV5-8 and TRBJ1-4; 11 bases match TRBD1. Trimming at V came to 4 bases and at J to 5 bases, leaving 4 bases not matched to a gene. This CDR3 is built from 15 residues. Germline assignment: CDR1 SGHTS and CDR2 YDEGEE. Here the CDR3 DNA reads TGTGCCAGCAGCGCGTGGACAGGGGGCAATGAAAAACTGTTTTTT. As protein: CASSAWTGGNEKLFF.

This clone was observed many times. The rearrangement links TRBV21-1 to TRBJ2-7; the table names TRBD1, a call not compared with the DNA. TRBV21-1 constitutes a pseudogene. The CDR3 is made up of 15 amino acids. CDR3 in amino acids: CASLLDREAGYEQYV. The CDR3 nucleotides read TGTGCCAGCCTTCTGGACAGGGAAGCAGGATACGAGCAGTACGTC.

V and J are TRBV12-3 or TRBV12-4 and TRBJ2-7, with D hard to call. V lost 2 bases, J lost 2 bases, and 7 bases lay in between. The CDR3 loop spans 13 amino acids. The CDR3 spells CASSLSRTYEQYV. As DNA, the CDR3 is TGTGCCAGCAGTTTATCGCGAACCTACGAGCAGTACGTC.

The chain employs TRBV7-8 and TRBJ2-3; 7 nucleotides match TRBD2. The CDR3 has 15 residues. V was clipped by 2 bases and J by 4 bases; unmatched bases: 6. Per germline, CDR1 SGHVS and CDR2 FQNEAQ. The CDR3 nucleotides are TGTGCCAGCAGCTTAACGGGAGGCATACCAGATACGCAGTATTTT. This codes for CASSLTGGIPDTQYF.

The sample holds one count of this clone. The V call is TRBV18, the J call TRBJ2-1; perhaps D is TRBD1 or TRBD2 (5 bases each). Looked up from germline, CDR1 is KGHSH and CDR2 is LQKENI. V gave up 4 bases and J gave up 6 bases, with 13 bases separating them. This CDR3 is built from 14 residues. Written as DNA, the CDR3 is TGTGCCAGCTCACGGGGCTCGAGGGCCAATGAGCAGTTCTTC. Its protein product is CASSRGSRANEQFF.

In the case of this clone: This sample includes further DNA sequences coding for the same CDR3. V is TRBV18 and J is TRBJ1-2, with 7 bases lining up with TRBD1. Germline CDR1 KGHSH, CDR2 LQKENI. V shed 6 bases and J 4 bases; nucleotides not matched to a gene: 5. CDR3 size: 13 residues. CDR3 sequence reads: CASSPDRVYGYTF. Written as DNA, the CDR3 is TGTGCCAGCTCCCCCGACAGGGTCTATGGCTACACCTTC.

V usage is TRBV24-1 and J usage is TRBJ2-3; unclear D gene. Trimming took off 8 bases at V and 6 bases at J, with 14 bases between the two ends. CDR3 length equals 13 residues. CDR1 and CDR2 from the germline V gene are KGHDR and SFDVKD. As DNA, the CDR3 is TGTGCCACCACGAGTTCAGGTCTTGATACGCAGTATTTT. Encoded protein: CATTSSGLDTQYF.

This clone was observed a single time. The chain uses TRBV28 and TRBJ2-5; 9 bases fit TRBD1. This CDR3 has 16 residues. Unmatched junction bases numbered 12, after V lost 6 bases and J lost 4 bases. Germline values: CDR1 MDHEN, CDR2 SYDVKM. The DNA of the CDR3 is TGTGCCAGCAGCGACGCCGGGACAGGGTTTCGAGAGACCCAGTACTTC. Its translation: CASSDAGTGFRETQYF.

This clone was detected once. The rearrangement links TRBV25-1 to TRBJ1-6; no firm D call. Trimming pared 1 base from V and 7 bases from J, leaving 2 bases between. The CDR3 extends over 12 amino acids. Germline V gene lookup returns CDR1 MGHDK and CDR2 SYGVNS. CDR3 sequence reads: CASSEFNSPLHF. CDR3 sequence (DNA): TGTGCCAGCAGTGAATTCAATTCACCCCTCCACTTT.